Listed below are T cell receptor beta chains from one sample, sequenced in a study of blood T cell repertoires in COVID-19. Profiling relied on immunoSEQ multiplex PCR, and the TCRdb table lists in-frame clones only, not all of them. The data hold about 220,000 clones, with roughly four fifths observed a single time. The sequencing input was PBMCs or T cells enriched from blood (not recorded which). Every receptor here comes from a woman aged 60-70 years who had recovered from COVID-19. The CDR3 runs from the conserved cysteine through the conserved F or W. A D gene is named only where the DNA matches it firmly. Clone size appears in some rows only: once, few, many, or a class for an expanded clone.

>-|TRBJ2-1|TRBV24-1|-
CATSTARDTPNEQFF
TGTGCCACCAGTACGGCCAGGGACACCCCCAATGAGCAGTTCTTC
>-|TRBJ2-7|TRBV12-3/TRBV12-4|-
CASTDGGYYEQYF
TGTGCCAGCACGGACGGAGGTTACTACGAGCAGTACTTC
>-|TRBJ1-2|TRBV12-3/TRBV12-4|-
CASSLREYGYTF
TGTGCCAGCAGTTTGAGGGAGTATGGCTACACCTTC
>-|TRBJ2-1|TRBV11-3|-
CASSLGSSYNEQFF
TGTGCCAGCAGCTTAGGGAGCTCCTACAATGAGCAGTTCTTC
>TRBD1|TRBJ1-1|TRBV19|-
CASSPGQGVLVTEAFF
TGTGCCAGTAGTCCGGGACAGGGGGTGTTAGTCACTGAAGCTTTCTTT
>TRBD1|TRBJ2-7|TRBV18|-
CASSPFGQGGEVYEQYF
TGTGCCAGCTCACCCTTTGGACAGGGAGGTGAGGTCTACGAGCAGTACTTC
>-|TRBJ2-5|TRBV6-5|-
CASSQGFQETQYF
TGTGCCAGCAGCCAGGGTTTCCAAGAGACCCAGTACTTC
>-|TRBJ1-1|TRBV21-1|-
CASSKGAAGGWTEAFF
TGTGCCAGCAGCAAAGGGGCCGCAGGGGGATGGACTGAAGCTTTCTTT
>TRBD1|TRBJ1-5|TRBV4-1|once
CASSQEQGAGYQPQHF
TGCGCCAGCAGCCAAGAACAGGGGGCAGGGTATCAGCCCCAGCATTTT
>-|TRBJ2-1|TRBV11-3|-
CASSLAGKYNEQFF
TGTGCCAGCAGCTTGGCGGGAAAATACAATGAGCAGTTCTTC
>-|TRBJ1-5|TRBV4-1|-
CASSQRGSQGRNQPQHF
TGCGCCAGCAGCCAACGGGGAAGTCAGGGGCGCAATCAGCCCCAGCATTTT
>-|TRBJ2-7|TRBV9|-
CASSVGHLTYEQYF
TGTGCCAGCAGCGTAGGACACTTAACCTACGAGCAGTACTTC
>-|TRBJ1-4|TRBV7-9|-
CASSPRGTNEKLFF
TGTGCCAGCAGCCCGAGGGGGACTAATGAAAAACTGTTTTTT
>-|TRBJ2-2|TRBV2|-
CASSELTVWDTGELFF
TGTGCCAGCAGTGAATTAACAGTCTGGGACACCGGGGAGCTGTTTTTT
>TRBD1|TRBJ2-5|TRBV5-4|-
CASSWTGVGETQYF
TGTGCCAGCAGTTGGACAGGGGTAGGGGAGACCCAGTACTTC
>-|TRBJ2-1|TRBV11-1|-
CASSFEGNEQFF
TGTGCCAGCAGCTTTGAGGGAAATGAGCAGTTCTTC
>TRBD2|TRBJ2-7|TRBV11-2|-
CASSLVWTSYEQYF
TGTGCCAGCAGCTTAGTGTGGACTAGCTACGAGCAGTACTTC
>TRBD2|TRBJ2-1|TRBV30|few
CAGTSGRREQFF
TGTGCCGGGACTAGCGGGAGGCGTGAGCAGTTCTTC
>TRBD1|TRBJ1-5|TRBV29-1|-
CSVATTGVDQPQHF
TGCAGCGTCGCTACAACAGGGGTCGATCAGCCCCAGCATTTT
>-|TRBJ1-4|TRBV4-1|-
CASSQAIGGRTNEKLFF
TGCGCCAGCAGCCAAGCAATCGGGGGGCGGACTAATGAAAAACTGTTTTTT
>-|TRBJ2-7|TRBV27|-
CASSLIASSYEQYF
TGTGCCAGCAGTTTAATCGCTAGCTCCTACGAGCAGTACTTC
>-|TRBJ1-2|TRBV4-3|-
CASSQDHQTYGYTF
TGCGCCAGCAGCCAAGATCATCAAACTTATGGCTACACCTTC
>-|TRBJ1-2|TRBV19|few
CASSIREEYGYTF
TGTGCCAGTAGTATTAGAGAAGAATATGGCTACACCTTC
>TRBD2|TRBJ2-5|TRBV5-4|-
CASSWRSTSGKETQYF
TGTGCCAGCAGCTGGCGTTCGACTAGCGGAAAGGAGACCCAGTACTTC
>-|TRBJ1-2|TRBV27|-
CASSLSGSGSSYGYTF
TGTGCCAGCAGTTTATCGGGCTCAGGATCCTCATATGGCTACACCTTC
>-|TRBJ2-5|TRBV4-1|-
CASQTSRQETQYF
TGCGCCAGCCAAACTAGCAGGCAAGAGACCCAGTACTTC
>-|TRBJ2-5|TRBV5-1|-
CASSLAGGEETQYF
TGCGCCAGCAGCTTGGCCGGTGGGGAGGAGACCCAGTACTTC
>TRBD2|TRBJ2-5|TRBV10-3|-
CAITGSSAGVETQYF
TGTGCCATCACGGGAAGCTCAGCGGGGGTAGAGACCCAGTACTTC
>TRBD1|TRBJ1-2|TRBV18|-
CASSPDRDTYGYTF
TGTGCCAGCTCACCAGACAGGGACACCTATGGCTACACCTTC
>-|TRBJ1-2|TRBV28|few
CASTVGQNYGYTF
TGTGCCAGCACCGTCGGACAGAACTATGGCTACACCTTC
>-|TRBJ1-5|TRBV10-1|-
CANYPPADQPQHF
TGCGCCAACTACCCGCCCGCAGATCAGCCCCAGCATTTT
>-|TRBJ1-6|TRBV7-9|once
CASSSLPRTEDPPLHF
TGTGCCAGCAGCTCACTCCCCCGGACAGAGGACCCACCCCTCCACTTT